The clone carrying this T cell receptor (beta chain) has more than one count but fewer than ten. The antigen is undetermined. The sample is drawn from a study of T-cell memory formation after mild COVID-19. Study as a whole: Clusters were largely donor specific. Study results and caveats: Clones that contracted from day 15 to 85 had balanced CD4/CD8; later expanders were CD4+ biased. Memory from before infection featured some responding clones, which suggests cross-reactive memory joined.

The V end was cut by 2 bases, the J end by 0 bases, with 7 bases between. This CDR3 comprises 15 residues. Germline assignment: CDR1 KGHDR and CDR2 SFDVKD. TCRdb re-called the 5' RACE reads with MiXCR, one entry per CDR3 protein. Among hundreds of thousands of distinct CDR3 sequences, about 22% were seen once, and the ten largest hold around 9.2%. This clonotype was obtained from an adult woman who had mild COVID-19 (a few samples of this study predate the infection). Cell type and time point are not known. The sequenced material came from PBMCs or a T cell subset sorted from them (not recorded which). J is TRBJ1-5 and V is TRBV24-1; D is unclear. The CDR3, as DNA: TGTGCCACCAGTGATTCCAGGAATAGCAATCAGCCCCAGCATTTT. It specifies CATSDSRNSNQPQHF.